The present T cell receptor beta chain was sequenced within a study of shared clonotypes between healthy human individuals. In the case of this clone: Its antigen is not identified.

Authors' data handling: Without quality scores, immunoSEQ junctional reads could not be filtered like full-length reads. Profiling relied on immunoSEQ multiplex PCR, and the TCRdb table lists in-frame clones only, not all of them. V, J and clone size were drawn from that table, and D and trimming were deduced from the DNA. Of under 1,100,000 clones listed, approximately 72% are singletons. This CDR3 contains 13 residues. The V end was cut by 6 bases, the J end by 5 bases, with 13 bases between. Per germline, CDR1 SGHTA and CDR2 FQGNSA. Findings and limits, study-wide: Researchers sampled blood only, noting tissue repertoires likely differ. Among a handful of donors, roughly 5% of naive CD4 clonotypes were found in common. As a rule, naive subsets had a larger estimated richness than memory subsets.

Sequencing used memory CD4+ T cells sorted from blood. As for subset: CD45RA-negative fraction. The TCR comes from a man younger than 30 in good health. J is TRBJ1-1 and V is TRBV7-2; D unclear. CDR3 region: CASRLYTRTEAFF. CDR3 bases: TGTGCCAGCAGATTGTACACCCGGACTGAAGCTTTCTTT.